At least ten counts were recorded for the clone carrying this T cell receptor beta chain. These data are taken from a study of tumor-infiltrating lymphocytes in primary liver carcinoma. It was from 20-30 mg of unsorted bulk tissue that RNA and DNA were co-extracted. Deletions cut 5 bases from V and 2 bases from J, with 9 bases between. The CDR3 has 14 amino acids. TCR beta cDNA came from about 450 ng total RNA, primed with a constant-region primer. TCR beta libraries came from three nested multiplex PCR rounds using slightly modified ARM-PCR. The first two PCR rounds, approximately 10 cycles each, used TRBV1-TRBV30 forward primers and a C-beta reverse primer. TCRdb passed the multiplex PCR reads through MiXCR, listing each CDR3 protein once. The data contain about 30,000 distinct CDR3 sequences, about 71% of them singletons.

J is TRBJ1-4 and V is TRBV12-3 or TRBV12-4, with D unclear. This clonotype originated in a woman aged 25 to 39 with primary liver carcinoma and hepatitis B virus infection. The sample taken for sequencing was liver tumor tissue from sampling region 3. Subset indicated: tumor region T3, left-lateral pole. The CDR3: CASSPRRTNEKLFF. The DNA for the CDR3 is TGTGCCAGCAGTCCGAGGAGGACTAATGAAAAACTGTTTTTT.